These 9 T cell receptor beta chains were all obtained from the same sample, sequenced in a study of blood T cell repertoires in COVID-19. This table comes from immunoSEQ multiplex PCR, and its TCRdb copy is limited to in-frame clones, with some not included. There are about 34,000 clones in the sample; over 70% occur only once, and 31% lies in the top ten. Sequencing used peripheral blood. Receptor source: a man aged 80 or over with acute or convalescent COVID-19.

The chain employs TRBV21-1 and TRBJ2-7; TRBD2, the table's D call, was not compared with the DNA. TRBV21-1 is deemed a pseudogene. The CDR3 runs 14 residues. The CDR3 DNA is TGTGCCAGCAGCAAACACCGGGGGACCTACGAGCAGTACTTC. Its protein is CASSKHRGTYEQYF.

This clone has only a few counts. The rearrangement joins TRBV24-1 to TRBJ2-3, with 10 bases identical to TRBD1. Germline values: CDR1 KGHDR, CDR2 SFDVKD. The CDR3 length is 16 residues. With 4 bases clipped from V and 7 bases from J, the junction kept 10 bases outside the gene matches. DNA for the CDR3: TGTGCCACCAGTGAGACCGGGACAGGGGATTCGAATACGCAGTATTTT. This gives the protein CATSETGTGDSNTQYF.

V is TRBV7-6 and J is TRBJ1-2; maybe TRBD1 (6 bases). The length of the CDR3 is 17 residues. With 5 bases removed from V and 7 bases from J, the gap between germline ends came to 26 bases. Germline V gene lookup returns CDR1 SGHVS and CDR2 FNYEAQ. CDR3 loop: CASSPGTSQQWGRGYTF. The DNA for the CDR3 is TGTGCCAGCAGCCCCGGGACAAGCCAGCAATGGGGTCGTGGCTACACCTTC.

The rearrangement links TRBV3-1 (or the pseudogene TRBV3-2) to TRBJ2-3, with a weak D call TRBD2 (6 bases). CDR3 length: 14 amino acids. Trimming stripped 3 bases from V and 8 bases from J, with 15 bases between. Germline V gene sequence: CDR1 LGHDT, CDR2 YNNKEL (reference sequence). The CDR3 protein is CASSHAGLEGTQYF. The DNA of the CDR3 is TGTGCCAGCAGCCACGCGGGATTAGAAGGTACGCAGTATTTT.

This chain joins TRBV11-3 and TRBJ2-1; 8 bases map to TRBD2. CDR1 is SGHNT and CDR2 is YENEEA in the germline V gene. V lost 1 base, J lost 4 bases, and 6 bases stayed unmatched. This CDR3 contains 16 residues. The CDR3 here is CASSLGGTSGYNEQFF. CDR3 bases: TGTGCCAGCAGCTTAGGAGGAACTAGCGGTTACAATGAGCAGTTCTTC.

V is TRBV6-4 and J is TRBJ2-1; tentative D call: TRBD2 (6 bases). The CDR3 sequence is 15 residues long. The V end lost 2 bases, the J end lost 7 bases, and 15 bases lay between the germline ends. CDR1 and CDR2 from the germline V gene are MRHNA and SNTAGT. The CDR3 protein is CASSDVRRERNEQFF. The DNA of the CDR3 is TGTGCCAGCAGTGACGTCCGGAGGGAAAGGAATGAGCAGTTCTTC.

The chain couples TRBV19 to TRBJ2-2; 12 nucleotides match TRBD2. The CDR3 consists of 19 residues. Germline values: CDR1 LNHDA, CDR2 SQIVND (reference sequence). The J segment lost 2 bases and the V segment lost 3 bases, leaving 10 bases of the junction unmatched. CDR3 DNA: TGTGCCAGTAGTATTTTCCCGGCTAGCGGGAGGGCCAACACCGGGGAGCTGTTTTTT. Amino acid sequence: CASSIFPASGRANTGELFF.

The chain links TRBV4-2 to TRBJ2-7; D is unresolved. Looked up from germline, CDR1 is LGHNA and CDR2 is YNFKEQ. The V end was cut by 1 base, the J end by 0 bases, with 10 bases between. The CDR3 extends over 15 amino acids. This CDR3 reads CASSQASLSSYEQYF. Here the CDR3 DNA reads TGTGCCAGCAGCCAAGCGAGCCTGAGCTCCTACGAGCAGTACTTC.

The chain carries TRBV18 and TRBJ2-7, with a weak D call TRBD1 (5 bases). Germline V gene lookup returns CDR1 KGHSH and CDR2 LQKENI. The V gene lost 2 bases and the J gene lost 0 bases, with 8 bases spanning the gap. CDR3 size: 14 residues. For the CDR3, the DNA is TGTGCCAGCTCACCAGGCGACAGCTCCTACGAGCAGTACTTC. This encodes CASSPGDSSYEQYF. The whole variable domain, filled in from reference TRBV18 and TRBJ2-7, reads NAGVMQNPRHLVRRRGQEARLRCSPMKGHSHVYWYRQLPEEGLKFMVYLQKENIIDESGMPKERFSAEFPKEGPSILRIQQVVRGDSAAYFCASSPGDSSYEQYFGPGTRLTVT.